These 4 T cell receptor beta chains were sequenced from one sample in a study of T-cell reconstitution after alpha-beta-depleted transplantation in children (dated by TCRdb to the mid-2010s). The method behind the library was PCR. TCRdb lists the instrument as Illumina HiSeq 2500. To normalize quantification of the TCRbeta repertoire, the TCR libraries were built with molecular barcoding that relied on unique molecular identifiers. TCRdb's own reprocessing of the public reads used fastp at Q25 and MiXCR and kept productive beta chains. Records with the same CDR3 protein are collapsed into one entry carrying the most frequent genes and DNA. Present in this sample are over 550,000 distinct CDR3 sequences, under 12% of which were seen just once. The ten largest clones capture approximately 4.1% of the sample. The sequencing used PBMCs from the stem cell graft donor, collected from the stem cell graft. The receptors were gathered from a human donor who donated a stem cell graft to a child with acute myeloid leukemia.

J is TRBJ2-1 and V is TRBV11-2; 11 bases line up with TRBD2. Germline V lookup: CDR1 SGHAT, CDR2 FQNNGV. The trim removed 2 bases at V and 9 bases at J, leaving 12 bases unmatched. The CDR3 is made up of 17 amino acids. The CDR3 DNA is TGTGCCAGCAGCTTAAGCCGGATCCTAGCGGGAGGTGGTGAGCAGTTCTTC. It translates to CASSLSRILAGGGEQFF.

This clonotype has more than one count but fewer than ten. The chain combines TRBV7-6 with TRBJ2-7, with D uncertain. The length of the CDR3 is 17 residues. The germline V gene encodes CDR1 SGHVS and CDR2 FNYEAQ. Trimming pared 0 bases from V and 4 bases from J, leaving 19 bases between. CDR3 protein: CASSLALLSGSMYEQYF. CDR3 DNA sequence: TGTGCCAGCAGCTTAGCGCTCCTCTCCGGTAGTATGTACGAGCAGTACTTC.

This clonotype was detected a few times. The rearrangement joins TRBV12-3 or TRBV12-4 to TRBJ1-1, with 9 bases aligning to TRBD1. V trimming: 5 bases; J trimming: 0 bases; junction bases outside the gene matches: 7. This CDR3 contains 16 residues. This chain's CDR3 is CASSPNRGPMNTEAFF. In DNA, the CDR3 is TGTGCCAGCAGTCCAAACAGGGGGCCCATGAACACTGAAGCTTTCTTT.

The J gene is TRBJ2-1, the V gene TRBV5-1; TRBD2 matches 8 bases. CDR3 size: 14 residues. Germline CDR1 SGHRS, CDR2 YFSETQ. Trimming took 4 bases from V and 9 from J; bases not matched to a gene: 9. CDR3 residues: CASSRSGSSGEQFF. The CDR3 DNA follows: TGCGCCAGCAGCCGGAGCGGGAGTAGTGGTGAGCAGTTCTTC.